This T cell receptor beta chain was sequenced during a study of blood T cell repertoires in COVID-19. Trimming shortened V by 5 bases and J by 4 bases, and 14 bases separated the two germline ends. The germline V gene has CDR1 LNHDA and CDR2 SQIVND (reference sequence). The CDR3 sequence is 14 residues long. Profiled with immunoSEQ multiplex PCR; TCRdb holds only in-frame clones, not every one. This sample has tens of thousands of clones; approximately 79% occur once, and the top ten carry over 9%. The sequence came from a man in his 70s with acute or convalescent COVID-19. The V call is TRBV19, the J call TRBJ1-1, with D tentatively TRBD1 (5 bases). Sequenced input: peripheral blood. The DNA for the CDR3 is TGTGCCAGTAGTTACCCAGGGAGGGCCACTGAAGCTTTCTTT. Its translation is CASSYPGRATEAFF.